This TCR beta chain was obtained from a study of T cell repertoires in cytomegalovirus infection. Notes on this clonotype: The target antigen is unknown.

This CDR3 is 15 amino acids long. V trimming: 0 bases; J trimming: 6 bases; junction bases outside the gene matches: 6. CDR1 is SGDLS, CDR2 YYNGEE, per germline. One entry per CDR3 protein, called by TCRdb with MiXCR from the reads. The sample has about 770,000 distinct CDR3 sequences, about 28% seen once. The receptor's source is a human donor in good health (CMV status not recorded). Some clones in this sample may be carry-over from other donors' samples. Sequences were derived from cultured CD8+ T cells from PBMCs, sampled from culture after CMV antigen stimulation. The chain employs TRBV9 and TRBJ1-5; TRBD1 matches at 7 bases. As DNA, the CDR3 is TGTGCCAGCAGCGTAGCAGGACAGGACGGTCAGCCCCAGCATTTT. Protein: CASSVAGQDGQPQHF.